The entry below gives a single T cell receptor beta chain sequence along with its context. With 0 bases removed from V and 15 bases from J, the gap between germline ends came to 22 bases. The germline V gene encodes CDR1 SGHDT and CDR2 YYEEEE. The CDR3 contains 16 residues. The sample is drawn from a study of blood T cell repertoires in COVID-19. Method: immunoSEQ multiplex PCR; TCRdb's copy keeps in-frame clones and lacks some. The sample shows around 46,000 clones, over 80% of them seen only once. This chain uses TRBV5-6 with TRBJ1-6; no clear D gene. This clonotype originated in a man in his 70s with acute or convalescent COVID-19. The source material was peripheral blood. DNA of the CDR3: TGTGCCAGCAGCTTGGGGAGCGGTGAAGCTCATTATCTCCTCCACTTT. This sequence encodes CASSLGSGEAHYLLHF.